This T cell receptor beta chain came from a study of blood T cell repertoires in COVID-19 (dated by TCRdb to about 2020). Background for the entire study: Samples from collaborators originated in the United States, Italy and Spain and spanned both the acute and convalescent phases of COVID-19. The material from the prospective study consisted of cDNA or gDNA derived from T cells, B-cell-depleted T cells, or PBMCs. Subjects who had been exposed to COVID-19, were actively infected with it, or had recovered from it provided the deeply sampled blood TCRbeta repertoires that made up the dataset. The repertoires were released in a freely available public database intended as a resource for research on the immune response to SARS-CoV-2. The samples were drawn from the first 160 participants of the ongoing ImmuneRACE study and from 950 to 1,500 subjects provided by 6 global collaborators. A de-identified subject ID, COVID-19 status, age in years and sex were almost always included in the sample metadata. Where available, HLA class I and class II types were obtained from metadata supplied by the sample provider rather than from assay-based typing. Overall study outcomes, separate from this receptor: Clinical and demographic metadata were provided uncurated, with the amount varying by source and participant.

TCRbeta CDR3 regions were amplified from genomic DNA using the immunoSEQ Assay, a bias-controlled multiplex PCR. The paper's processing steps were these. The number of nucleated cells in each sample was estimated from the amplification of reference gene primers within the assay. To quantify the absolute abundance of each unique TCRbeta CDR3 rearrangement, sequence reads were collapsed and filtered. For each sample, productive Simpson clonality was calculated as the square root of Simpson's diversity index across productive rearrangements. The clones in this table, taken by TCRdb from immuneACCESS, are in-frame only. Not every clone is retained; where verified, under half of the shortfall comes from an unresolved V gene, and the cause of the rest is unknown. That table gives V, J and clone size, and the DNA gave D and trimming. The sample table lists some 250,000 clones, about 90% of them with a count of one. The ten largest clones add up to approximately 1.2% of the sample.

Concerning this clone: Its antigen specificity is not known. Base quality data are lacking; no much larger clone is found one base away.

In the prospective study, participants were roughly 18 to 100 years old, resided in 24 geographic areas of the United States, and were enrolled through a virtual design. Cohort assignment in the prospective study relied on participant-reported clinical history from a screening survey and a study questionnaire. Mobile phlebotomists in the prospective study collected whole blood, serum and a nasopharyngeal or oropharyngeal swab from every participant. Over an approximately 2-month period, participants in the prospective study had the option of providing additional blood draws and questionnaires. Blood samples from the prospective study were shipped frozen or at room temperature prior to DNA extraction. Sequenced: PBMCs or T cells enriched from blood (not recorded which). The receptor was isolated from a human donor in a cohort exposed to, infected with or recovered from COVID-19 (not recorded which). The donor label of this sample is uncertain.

The DNA reads as follows: TGTGCCAGCAGCTTCCCACTCGACATGGCCTCTGGAAACACCATATATTTT. Translated, this gives CASSFPLDMASGNTIYF. The rearranged chain carries TRBV7-9 and TRBJ1-3; the D gene is not confidently resolved. V is clipped by 3 bases and J by 0 bases, and the sequence between their germline boundaries is 15 bases long. Reading from cysteine to phenylalanine, the CDR3 counts 17 amino acids. Left in the record is the CDR3 DNA by itself, 51 bases read in frame from the first base. The germline V gene (reference sequence) provides CDR1 SEHNR and CDR2 FQNEAQ.